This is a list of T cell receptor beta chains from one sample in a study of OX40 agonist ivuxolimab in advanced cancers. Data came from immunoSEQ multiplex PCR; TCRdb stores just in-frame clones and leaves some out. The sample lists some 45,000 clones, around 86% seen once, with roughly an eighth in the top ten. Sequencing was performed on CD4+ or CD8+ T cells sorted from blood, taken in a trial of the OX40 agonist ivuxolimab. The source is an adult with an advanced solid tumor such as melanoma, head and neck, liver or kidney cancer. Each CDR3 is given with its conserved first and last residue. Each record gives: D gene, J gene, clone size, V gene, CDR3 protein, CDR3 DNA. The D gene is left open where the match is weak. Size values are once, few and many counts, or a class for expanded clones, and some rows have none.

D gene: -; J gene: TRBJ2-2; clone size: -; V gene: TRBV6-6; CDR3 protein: CASRDRQTNTGELFF; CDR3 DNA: TGTGCCAGCAGGGACCGACAAACAAACACCGGGGAGCTGTTTTTT
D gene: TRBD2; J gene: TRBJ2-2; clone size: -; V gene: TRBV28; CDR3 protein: CASRIVKPGGPGELFF; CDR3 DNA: TGTGCCAGCAGGATAGTGAAGCCGGGGGGGCCCGGGGAGCTGTTTTTT
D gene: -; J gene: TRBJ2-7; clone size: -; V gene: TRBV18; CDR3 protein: CASSPRTAKEGSGYEQYF; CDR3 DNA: TGTGCCAGCTCACCCCGGACAGCTAAGGAAGGCAGCGGCTACGAGCAGTACTTC
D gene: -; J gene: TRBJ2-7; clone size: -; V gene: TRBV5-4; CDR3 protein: CASSPRFREPRQYF; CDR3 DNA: TGTGCCAGCAGCCCCCGTTTTAGGGAGCCCCGGCAGTACTTC
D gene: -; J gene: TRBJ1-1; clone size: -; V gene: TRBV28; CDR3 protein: CASSLRAWSGVNTEAFF; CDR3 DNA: TGTGCCAGCAGTTTGCGGGCGTGGTCAGGGGTTAACACTGAAGCTTTCTTT
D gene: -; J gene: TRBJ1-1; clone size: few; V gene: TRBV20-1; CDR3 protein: CSARAQTEAFF; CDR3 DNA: TGCAGTGCTAGAGCGCAGACTGAAGCTTTCTTT
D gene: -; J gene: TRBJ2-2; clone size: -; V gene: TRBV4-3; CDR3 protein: CASSQGHATGELFF; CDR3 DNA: TGCGCCAGCAGCCAGGGACATGCCACCGGGGAGCTGTTTTTT
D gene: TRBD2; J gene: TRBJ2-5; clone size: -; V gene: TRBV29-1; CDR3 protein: CSVEDPELAGGPGETQYF; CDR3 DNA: TGCAGCGTTGAAGATCCGGAACTAGCGGGGGGGCCTGGGGAGACCCAGTACTTC
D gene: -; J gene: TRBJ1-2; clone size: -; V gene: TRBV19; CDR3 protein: CASTHMIGDYGYTF; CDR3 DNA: TGTGCCAGTACTCACATGATCGGGGACTATGGCTACACCTTC
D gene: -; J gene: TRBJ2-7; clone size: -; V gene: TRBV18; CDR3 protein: CASSPSWGILGGEQYF; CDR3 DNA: TGTGCCAGCTCACCCTCTTGGGGCATCCTGGGGGGCGAGCAGTACTTC
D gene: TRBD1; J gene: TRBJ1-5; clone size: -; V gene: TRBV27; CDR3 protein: CASSRTGGPYSNQPQHF; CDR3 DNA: TGTGCCAGCAGCCGGACAGGGGGGCCTTATAGCAATCAGCCCCAGCATTTT
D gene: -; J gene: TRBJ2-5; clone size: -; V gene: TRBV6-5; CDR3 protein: CASSDLGQETQYF; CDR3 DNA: TGTGCCAGCAGTGACCTCGGGCAAGAGACCCAGTACTTC
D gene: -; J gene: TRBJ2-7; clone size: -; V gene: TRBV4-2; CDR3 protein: CASSQDESRAYLIYEQYF; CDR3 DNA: TGTGCCAGCAGCCAAGATGAATCGAGGGCCTACCTAATCTACGAGCAGTACTTC
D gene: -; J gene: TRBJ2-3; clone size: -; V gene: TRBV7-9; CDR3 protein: CASTLTDTQYF; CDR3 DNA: TGTGCCAGCACATTGACAGATACGCAGTATTTT
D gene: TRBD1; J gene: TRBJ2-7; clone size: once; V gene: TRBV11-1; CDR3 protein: CASSGDRGKPHEQYF; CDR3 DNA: TGTGCCAGCAGCGGTGACAGGGGTAAGCCCCACGAGCAGTACTTC
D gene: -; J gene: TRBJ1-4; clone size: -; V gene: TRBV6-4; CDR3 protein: CASSPPDGEKLFF; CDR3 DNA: TGTGCCAGCAGTCCCCCTGACGGTGAAAAACTGTTTTTT
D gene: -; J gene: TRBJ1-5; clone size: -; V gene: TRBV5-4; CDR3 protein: CASSRQESGNQPQHF; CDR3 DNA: TGTGCCAGCAGCAGACAGGAATCGGGTAATCAGCCCCAGCATTTT
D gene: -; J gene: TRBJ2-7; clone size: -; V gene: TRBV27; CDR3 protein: CASSLNIGFEQYF; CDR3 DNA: TGTGCCAGCAGTTTAAACATAGGGTTCGAGCAGTACTTC
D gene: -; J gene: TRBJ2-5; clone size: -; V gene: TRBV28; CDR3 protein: CASSLWGSGGETQYF; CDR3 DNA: TGTGCCAGCAGTTTATGGGGTTCCGGAGGGGAGACCCAGTACTTC
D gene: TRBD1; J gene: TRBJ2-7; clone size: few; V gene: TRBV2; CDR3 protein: CASSVGGRYEQYF; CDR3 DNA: TGTGCCAGCAGTGTAGGGGGCCGGTACGAGCAGTACTTC